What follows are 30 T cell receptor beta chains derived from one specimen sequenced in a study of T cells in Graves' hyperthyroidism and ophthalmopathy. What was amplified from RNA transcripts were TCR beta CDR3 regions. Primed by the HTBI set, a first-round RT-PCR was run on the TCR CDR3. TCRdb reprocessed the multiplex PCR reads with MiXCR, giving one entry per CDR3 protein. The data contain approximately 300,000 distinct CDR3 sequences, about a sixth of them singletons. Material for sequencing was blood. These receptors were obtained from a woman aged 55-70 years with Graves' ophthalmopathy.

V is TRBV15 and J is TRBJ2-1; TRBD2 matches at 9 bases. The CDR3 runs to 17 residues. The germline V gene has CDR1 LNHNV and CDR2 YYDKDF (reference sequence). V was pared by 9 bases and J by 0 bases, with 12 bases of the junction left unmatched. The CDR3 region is CATALRAGGSSYNEQFF. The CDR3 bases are TGTGCCACGGCATTGAGGGCGGGAGGGAGCTCCTACAATGAGCAGTTCTTC.

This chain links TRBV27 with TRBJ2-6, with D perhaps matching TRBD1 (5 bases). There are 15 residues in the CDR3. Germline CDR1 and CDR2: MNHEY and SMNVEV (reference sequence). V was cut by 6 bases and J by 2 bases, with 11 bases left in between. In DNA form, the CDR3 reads TGTGCCAGCAGAAGCCAGGGTCCTGGGGCCAACGTCCTGACTTTC. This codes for CASRSQGPGANVLTF.

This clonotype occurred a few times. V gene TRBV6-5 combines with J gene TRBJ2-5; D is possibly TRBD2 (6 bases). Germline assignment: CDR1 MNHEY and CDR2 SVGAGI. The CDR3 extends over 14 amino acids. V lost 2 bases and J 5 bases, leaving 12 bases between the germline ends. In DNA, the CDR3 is TGTGCCAGCAGTTACGTCCGGGGGAGGGAGACCCAGTACTTC. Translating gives CASSYVRGRETQYF.

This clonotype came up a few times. In nucleotides, the CDR3 is TGTGCCAGCAGTCTACGTAGACTAGCGGGAGGGAACAATGAGCAGTTCTTC. Encoded protein: CASSLRRLAGGNNEQFF. The rearrangement uses TRBV28 and TRBJ2-1; TRBD2 matches at 14 bases. The CDR3 spans 17 residues. Germline CDR1 MDHEN, CDR2 SYDVKM. V lost 5 bases and J lost 5; bases outside the gene matches: 8.

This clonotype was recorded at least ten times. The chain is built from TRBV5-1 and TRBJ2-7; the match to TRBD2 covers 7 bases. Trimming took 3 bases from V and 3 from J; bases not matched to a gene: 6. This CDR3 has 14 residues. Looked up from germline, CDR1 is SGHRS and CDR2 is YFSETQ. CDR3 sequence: CASSSSSGYYEQYF. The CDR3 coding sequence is TGCGCCAGCAGCTCCTCTAGCGGATACTACGAGCAGTACTTC.

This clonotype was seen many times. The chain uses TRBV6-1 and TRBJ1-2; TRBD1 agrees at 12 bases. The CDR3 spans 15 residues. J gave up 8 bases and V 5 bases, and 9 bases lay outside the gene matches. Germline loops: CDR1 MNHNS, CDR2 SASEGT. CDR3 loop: CASSLGQGAAPGYTF. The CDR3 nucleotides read TGTGCCAGCAGTCTGGGACAGGGGGCCGCTCCGGGCTACACCTTC.

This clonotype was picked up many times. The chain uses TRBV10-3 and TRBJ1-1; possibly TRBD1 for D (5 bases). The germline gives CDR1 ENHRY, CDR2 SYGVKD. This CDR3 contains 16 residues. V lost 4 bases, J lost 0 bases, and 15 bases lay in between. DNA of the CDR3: TGTGCCATCAGTGTCTGGGGGTCGGGGATGAACACTGAAGCTTTCTTT. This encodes CAISVWGSGMNTEAFF.

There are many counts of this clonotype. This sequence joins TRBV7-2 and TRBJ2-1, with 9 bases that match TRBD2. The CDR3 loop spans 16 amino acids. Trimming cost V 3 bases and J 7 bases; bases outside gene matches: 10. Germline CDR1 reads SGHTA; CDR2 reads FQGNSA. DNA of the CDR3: TGTGCCAGCAGCTTCGTGATGGCGGGAGGGCCAAATGAGCAGTTCTTC. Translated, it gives CASSFVMAGGPNEQFF.

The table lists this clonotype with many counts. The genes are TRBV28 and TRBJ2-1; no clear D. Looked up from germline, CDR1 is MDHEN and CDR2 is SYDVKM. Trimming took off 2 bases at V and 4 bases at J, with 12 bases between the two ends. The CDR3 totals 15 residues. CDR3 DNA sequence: TGTGCCAGCAGTTTAATAATGGCAGAGTACAATGAGCAGTTCTTC. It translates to CASSLIMAEYNEQFF.

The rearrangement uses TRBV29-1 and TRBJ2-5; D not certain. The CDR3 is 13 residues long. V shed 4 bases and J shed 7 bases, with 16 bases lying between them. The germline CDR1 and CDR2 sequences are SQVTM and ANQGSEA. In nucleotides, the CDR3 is TGCAGCGTTGGGCTAGGTGGGTTGATGACCCAGTACTTC. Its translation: CSVGLGGLMTQYF.

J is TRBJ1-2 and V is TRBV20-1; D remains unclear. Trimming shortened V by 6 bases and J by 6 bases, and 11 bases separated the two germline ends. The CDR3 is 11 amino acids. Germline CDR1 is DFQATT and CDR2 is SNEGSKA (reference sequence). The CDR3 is CSALWGDGYTF. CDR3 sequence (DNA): TGCAGTGCCCTCTGGGGTGATGGCTACACCTTC.

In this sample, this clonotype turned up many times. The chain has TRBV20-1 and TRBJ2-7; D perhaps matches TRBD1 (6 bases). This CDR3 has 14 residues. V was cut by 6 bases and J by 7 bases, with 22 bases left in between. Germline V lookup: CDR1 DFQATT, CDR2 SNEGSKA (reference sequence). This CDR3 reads CSAKNGQGQGEQYF. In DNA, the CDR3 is TGCAGTGCCAAAAACGGGCAGGGGCAAGGGGAGCAGTACTTC.

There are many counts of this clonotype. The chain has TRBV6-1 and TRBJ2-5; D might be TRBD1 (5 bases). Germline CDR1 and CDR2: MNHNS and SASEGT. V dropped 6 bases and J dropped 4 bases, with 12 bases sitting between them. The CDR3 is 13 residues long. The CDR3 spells CASSWTRGETQYF. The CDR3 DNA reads TGTGCCAGCAGCTGGACAAGGGGAGAGACCCAGTACTTC.

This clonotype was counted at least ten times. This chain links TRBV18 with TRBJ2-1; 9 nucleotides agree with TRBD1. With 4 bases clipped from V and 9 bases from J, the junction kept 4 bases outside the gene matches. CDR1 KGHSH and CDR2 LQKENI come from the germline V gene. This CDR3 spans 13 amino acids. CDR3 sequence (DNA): TGTGCCAGCTCACAGGGGACAGGGATTGAGCAGTTCTTC. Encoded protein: CASSQGTGIEQFF.

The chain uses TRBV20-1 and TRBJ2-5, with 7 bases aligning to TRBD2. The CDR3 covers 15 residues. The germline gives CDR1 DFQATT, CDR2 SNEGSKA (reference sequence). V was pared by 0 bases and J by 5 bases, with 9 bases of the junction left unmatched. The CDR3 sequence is CSARDRGWGGETQYF. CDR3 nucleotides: TGCAGTGCTAGAGATCGTGGGTGGGGGGGGGAGACCCAGTACTTC.

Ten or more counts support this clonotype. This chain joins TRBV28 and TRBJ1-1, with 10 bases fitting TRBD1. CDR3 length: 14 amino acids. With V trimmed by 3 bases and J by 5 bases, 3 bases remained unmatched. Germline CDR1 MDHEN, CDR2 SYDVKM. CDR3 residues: CASSLWGQGTEAFF. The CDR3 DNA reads TGTGCCAGCAGTTTGTGGGGACAGGGGACTGAAGCTTTCTTT.

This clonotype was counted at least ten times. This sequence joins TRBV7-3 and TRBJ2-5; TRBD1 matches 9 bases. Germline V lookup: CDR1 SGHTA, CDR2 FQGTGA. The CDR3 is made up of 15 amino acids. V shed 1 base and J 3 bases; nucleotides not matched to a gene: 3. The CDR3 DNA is TGTGCCAGCAGCTTAATGGGGGACAGGGAAGAGACCCAGTACTTC. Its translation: CASSLMGDREETQYF.

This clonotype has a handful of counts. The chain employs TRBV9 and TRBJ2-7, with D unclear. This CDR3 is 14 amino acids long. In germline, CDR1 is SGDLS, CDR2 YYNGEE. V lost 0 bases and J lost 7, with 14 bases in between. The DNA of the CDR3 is TGTGCCAGCAGCGTAGTCAGTTGGAACATTGAGCAGTACTTC. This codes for CASSVVSWNIEQYF.

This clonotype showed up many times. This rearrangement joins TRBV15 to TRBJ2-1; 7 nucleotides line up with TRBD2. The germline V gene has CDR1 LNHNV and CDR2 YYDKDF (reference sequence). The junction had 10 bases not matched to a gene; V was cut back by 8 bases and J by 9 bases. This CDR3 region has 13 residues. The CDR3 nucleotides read TGTGCCACCTCTCGCGGGGGTTCCTCTGAGCAGTTCTTC. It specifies CATSRGGSSEQFF.

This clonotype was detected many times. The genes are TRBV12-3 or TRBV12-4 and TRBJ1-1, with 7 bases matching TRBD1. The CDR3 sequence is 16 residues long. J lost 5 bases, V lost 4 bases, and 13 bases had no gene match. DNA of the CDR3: TGTGCCAGCAGTTGGGGTGACAGGGTCTTGTGGACTGAAGCTTTCTTT. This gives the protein CASSWGDRVLWTEAFF.

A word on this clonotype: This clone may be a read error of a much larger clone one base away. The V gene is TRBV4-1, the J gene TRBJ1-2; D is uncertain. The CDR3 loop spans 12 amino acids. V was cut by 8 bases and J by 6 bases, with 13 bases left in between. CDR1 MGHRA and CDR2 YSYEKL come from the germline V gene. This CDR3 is CASGSYRNGYTF. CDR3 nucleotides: TGCGCCAGCGGATCTTACAGAAATGGCTACACCTTC.

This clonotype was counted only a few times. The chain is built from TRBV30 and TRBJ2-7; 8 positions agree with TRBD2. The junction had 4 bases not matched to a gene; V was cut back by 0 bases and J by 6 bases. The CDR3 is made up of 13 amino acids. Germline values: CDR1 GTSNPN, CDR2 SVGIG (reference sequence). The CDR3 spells CAWSVRSGGEQYF. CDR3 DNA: TGTGCCTGGAGTGTACGGAGCGGGGGCGAGCAGTACTTC.

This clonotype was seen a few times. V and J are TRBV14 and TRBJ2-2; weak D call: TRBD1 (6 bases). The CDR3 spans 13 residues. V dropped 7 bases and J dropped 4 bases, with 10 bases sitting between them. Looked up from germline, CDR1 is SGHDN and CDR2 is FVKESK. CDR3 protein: CASTQGLTGELFF. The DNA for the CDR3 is TGTGCCAGCACCCAGGGGCTCACCGGGGAGCTGTTTTTT.

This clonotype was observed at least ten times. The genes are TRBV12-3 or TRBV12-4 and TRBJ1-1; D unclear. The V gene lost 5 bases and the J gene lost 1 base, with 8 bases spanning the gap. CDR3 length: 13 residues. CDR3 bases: TGTGCCAGCAGTGATCAGAAGAACACTGAAGCTTTCTTT. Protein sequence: CASSDQKNTEAFF.

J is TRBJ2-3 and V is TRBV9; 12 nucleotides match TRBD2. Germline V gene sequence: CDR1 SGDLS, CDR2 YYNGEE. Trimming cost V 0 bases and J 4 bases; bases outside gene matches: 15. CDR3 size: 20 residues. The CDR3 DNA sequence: TGTGCCAGCAGCGTAGCTTATCGACTAGCGGGGGCTTCTAGCTCAGATACGCAGTATTTT. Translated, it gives CASSVAYRLAGASSSDTQYF. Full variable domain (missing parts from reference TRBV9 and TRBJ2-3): DSGVTQTPKHLITATGQRVTLRCSPRSGDLSVYWYQQSLDQGLQFLIQYYNGEERAKGNILERFSAQQFPDLHSELNLSSLELGDSALYFCASSVAYRLAGASSSDTQYFGPGTRLTVL.

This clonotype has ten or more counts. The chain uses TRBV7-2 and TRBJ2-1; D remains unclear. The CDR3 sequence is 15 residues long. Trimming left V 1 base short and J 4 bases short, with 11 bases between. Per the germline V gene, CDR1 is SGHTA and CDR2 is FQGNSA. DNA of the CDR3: TGTGCCAGCAGCTTAGGAACCCTGAGGTACAATGAGCAGTTCTTC. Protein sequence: CASSLGTLRYNEQFF. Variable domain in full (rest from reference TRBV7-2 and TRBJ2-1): GAGVSQSPSNKVTEKGKDVELRCDPISGHTALYWYRQSLGQGLEFLIYFQGNSAPDKSGLPSDRFSAERTGGSVSTLTIQRTQQEDSAVYLCASSLGTLRYNEQFFGPGTRLTVL.

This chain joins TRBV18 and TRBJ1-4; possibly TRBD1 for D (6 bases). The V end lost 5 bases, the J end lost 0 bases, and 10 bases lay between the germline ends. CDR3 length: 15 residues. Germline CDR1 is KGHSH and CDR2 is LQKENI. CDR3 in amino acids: CASSNGQSTNEKLFF. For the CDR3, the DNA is TGTGCCAGCTCAAACGGACAGTCAACTAATGAAAAACTGTTTTTT.

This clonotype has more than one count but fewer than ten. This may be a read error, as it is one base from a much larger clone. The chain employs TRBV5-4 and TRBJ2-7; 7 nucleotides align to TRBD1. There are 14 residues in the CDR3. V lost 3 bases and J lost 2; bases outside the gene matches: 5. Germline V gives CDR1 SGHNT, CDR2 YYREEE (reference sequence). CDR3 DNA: TGTGCCAGCAGCTCCGAGACAGGGACCTACGAGCAGTACTTC. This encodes CASSSETGTYEQYF.

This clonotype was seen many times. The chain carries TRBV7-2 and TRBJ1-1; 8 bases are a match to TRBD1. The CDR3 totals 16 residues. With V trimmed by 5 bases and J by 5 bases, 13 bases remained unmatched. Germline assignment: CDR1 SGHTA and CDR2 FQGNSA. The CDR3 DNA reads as TGTGCCAGCAGCCCCCAGGCAGGGGGCTGGGGGACTGAAGCTTTCTTT. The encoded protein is CASSPQAGGWGTEAFF.

The CDR3 region has the DNA TGTGCCAACAGCGACACGAACACCGGGGAGCTGTTTTTT. Translated, it gives CANSDTNTGELFF. The gene calls are TRBV6-2 or TRBV6-3 and TRBJ2-2; D gene ambiguous. This CDR3 region has 13 residues. Per the germline V gene, CDR1 is MNHEY and CDR2 is SVGEGT. The germline V and J ends were trimmed by 10 bases and 0 bases, with 9 bases remaining between them.